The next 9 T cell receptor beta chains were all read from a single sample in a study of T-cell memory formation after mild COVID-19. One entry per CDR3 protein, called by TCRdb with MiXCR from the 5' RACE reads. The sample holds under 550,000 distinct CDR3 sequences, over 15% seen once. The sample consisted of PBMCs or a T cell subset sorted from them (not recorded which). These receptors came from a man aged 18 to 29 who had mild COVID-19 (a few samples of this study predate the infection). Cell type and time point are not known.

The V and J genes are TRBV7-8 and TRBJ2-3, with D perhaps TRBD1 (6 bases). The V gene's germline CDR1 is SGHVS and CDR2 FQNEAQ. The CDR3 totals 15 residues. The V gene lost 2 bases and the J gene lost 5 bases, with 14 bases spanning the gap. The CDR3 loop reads CASSLQLGGRDTQYF. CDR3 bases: TGTGCCAGCAGCTTACAGCTTGGGGGCCGAGATACGCAGTATTTT.

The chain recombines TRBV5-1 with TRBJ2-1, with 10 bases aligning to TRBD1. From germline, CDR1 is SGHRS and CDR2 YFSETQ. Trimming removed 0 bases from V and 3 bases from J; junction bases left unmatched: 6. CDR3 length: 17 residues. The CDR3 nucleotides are TGCGCCAGCAGCTTGGCCGGGACAGGGGAACACTACAATGAGCAGTTCTTC. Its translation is CASSLAGTGEHYNEQFF.

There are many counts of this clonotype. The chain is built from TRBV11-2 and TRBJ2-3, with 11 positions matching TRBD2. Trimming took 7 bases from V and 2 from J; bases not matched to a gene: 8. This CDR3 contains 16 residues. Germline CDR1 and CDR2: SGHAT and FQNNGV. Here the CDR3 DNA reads TGTGCCAGCAACTTGGCTAGCGGGGGGTCCACAGATACGCAGTATTTT. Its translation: CASNLASGGSTDTQYF.

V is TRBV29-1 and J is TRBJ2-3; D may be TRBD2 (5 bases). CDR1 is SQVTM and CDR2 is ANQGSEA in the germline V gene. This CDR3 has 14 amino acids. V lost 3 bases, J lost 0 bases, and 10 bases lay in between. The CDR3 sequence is CSVDGVLSTDTQYF. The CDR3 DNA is TGCAGCGTTGACGGGGTCCTTAGCACAGATACGCAGTATTTT.

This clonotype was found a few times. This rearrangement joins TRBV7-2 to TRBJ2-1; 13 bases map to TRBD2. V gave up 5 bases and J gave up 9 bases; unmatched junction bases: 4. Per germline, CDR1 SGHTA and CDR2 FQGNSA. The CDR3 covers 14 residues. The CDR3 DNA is TGTGCCAGCAGCCCCGGGACTAGCGGGGCTGAGCAGTTCTTC. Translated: CASSPGTSGAEQFF.

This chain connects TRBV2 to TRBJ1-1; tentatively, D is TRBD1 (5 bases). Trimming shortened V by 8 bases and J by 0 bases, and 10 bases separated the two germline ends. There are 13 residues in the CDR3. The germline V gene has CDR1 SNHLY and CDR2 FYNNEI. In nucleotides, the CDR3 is TGTGCCAGCCCAACAGGCATGAACACTGAAGCTTTCTTT. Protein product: CASPTGMNTEAFF. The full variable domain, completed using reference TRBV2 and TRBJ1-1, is EPEVTQTPSHQVTQMGQEVILRCVPISNHLYFYWYRQILGQKVEFLVSFYNNEISEKSEIFDDQFSVERPDGSNFTLKIRSTKLEDSAMYFCASPTGMNTEAFFGQGTRLTVV.

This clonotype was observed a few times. Written as DNA, the CDR3 is TGTGCCAGCAGTTACAGGGAGACCTACGAGCAGTACTTC. It codes for CASSYRETYEQYF. This chain links TRBV6-5 with TRBJ2-7; D perhaps matches TRBD2 (5 bases). The CDR3 contains 13 residues. Germline V gene data show CDR1 as MNHEY and CDR2 as SVGAGI. Trimming stripped 2 bases from V and 2 bases from J, with 7 bases between.

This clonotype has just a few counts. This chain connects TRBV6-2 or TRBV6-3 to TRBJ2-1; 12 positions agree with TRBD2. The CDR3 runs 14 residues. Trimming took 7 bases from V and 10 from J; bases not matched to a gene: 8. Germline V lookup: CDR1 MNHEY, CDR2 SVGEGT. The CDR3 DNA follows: TGTGCCAGCAACGGACTAGCGGGGTTGAACGAGCAGTTCTTC. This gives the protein CASNGLAGLNEQFF.

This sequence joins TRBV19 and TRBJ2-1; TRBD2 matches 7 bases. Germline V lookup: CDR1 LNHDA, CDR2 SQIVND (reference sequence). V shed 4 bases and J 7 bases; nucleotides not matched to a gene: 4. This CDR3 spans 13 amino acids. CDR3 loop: CASSRLARNEQFF. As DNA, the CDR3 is TGTGCCAGTAGTAGACTAGCTAGGAATGAGCAGTTCTTC.